These T cell receptor beta chains were read from a single sample in a study of Ad26.COV2.S vaccination and SARS-CoV-2 variants. Some clones are missing from TCRdb's copy, which holds only in-frame ones; the method was immunoSEQ multiplex PCR. The repertoire holds around 300,000 clones, almost 90% seen once, with around 5.5% in the top ten. Sample: peripheral blood, taken in a trial of Ad26.COV2.S vaccine versus placebo. The receptors stem from a person between 18 and 65 years old who received the Ad26.COV2.S COVID-19 vaccine or a placebo. The CDR3 runs from the conserved cysteine through the conserved F or W. Each record gives: CDR3 protein, CDR3 DNA, J gene, clone size, D gene, V gene. D genes are given only for firm matches. Clone size is given for some rows only: seen once, a few or many times, or a class if the clone is expanded.

CASSHGTGLANEKLFF,TGTGCCAGCAGCCACGGAACAGGGCTGGCTAATGAAAAACTGTTTTTT,TRBJ1-4,-,-,TRBV3-1/TRBV3-2
CASSLGGLRGTEAFF,TGCGCCAGCAGCTTGGGAGGGTTGCGGGGCACTGAAGCTTTCTTT,TRBJ1-1,-,-,TRBV5-1
CASSLGTSGGWAEAFF,TGCGCCAGCAGCTTGGGAACCTCAGGGGGCTGGGCTGAAGCTTTCTTT,TRBJ1-1,-,TRBD1,TRBV5-1
CASSVGFGDTDTQYF,TGTGCCAGCAGCGTAGGGTTTGGGGACACAGATACGCAGTATTTT,TRBJ2-3,-,-,TRBV9
CASSPRHHYTGELFF,TGTGCCAGCAGCCCCCGACATCATTACACCGGGGAGCTGTTTTTT,TRBJ2-2,-,-,TRBV11-1
CASSPQGLNTEAFF,TGTGCCAGCTCACCACAGGGTCTGAACACTGAAGCTTTCTTT,TRBJ1-1,-,-,TRBV18
CASRILTGRESPLHF,TGTGCCAGTAGGATTCTGACAGGGAGAGAATCACCCCTCCACTTT,TRBJ1-6,-,TRBD1,TRBV19
CASSPGQGRRAQYF,TGTGCCAGCTCACCAGGACAAGGCCGGCGCGCGCAGTATTTT,TRBJ2-3,-,-,TRBV18
CASSPGTGNTIYF,TGTGCCAGCTCACCAGGGACTGGAAACACCATATATTTT,TRBJ1-3,-,-,TRBV18
CASSIRAVGLSVQPQHF,TGTGCCAGTAGTATCCGAGCGGTGGGACTTTCTGTCCAGCCCCAGCATTTT,TRBJ1-5,-,-,TRBV19
CASSPQGRGYTF,TGTGCCAGCAGTCCCCAGGGGAGAGGCTACACCTTC,TRBJ1-2,-,-,TRBV12-3/TRBV12-4
CAISESNRGSYNEQFF,TGTGCCATCAGTGAGTCGAACCGGGGATCCTACAATGAGCAGTTCTTC,TRBJ2-1,-,-,TRBV10-3
CASSIQGHNTEAFF,TGTGCCAGTAGTATTCAGGGTCACAACACTGAAGCTTTCTTT,TRBJ1-1,-,-,TRBV19
CASSEAPQETQYF,TGTGCCAGCAGCGAAGCTCCACAAGAGACCCAGTACTTC,TRBJ2-5,-,-,TRBV9
CASSQSKRDRDGNQPQHF,TGTGCCAGCAGCCAATCTAAACGGGACAGGGACGGCAATCAGCCCCAGCATTTT,TRBJ1-5,-,TRBD1,TRBV16
CATSRAPGYTEAFF,TGTGCCACCAGCAGAGCCCCAGGGTACACTGAAGCTTTCTTT,TRBJ1-1,-,-,TRBV15
CASTLLAGAQFNEQFF,TGCGCCAGCACCTTGCTCGCGGGGGCCCAATTCAATGAGCAGTTCTTC,TRBJ2-1,once,-,TRBV5-1